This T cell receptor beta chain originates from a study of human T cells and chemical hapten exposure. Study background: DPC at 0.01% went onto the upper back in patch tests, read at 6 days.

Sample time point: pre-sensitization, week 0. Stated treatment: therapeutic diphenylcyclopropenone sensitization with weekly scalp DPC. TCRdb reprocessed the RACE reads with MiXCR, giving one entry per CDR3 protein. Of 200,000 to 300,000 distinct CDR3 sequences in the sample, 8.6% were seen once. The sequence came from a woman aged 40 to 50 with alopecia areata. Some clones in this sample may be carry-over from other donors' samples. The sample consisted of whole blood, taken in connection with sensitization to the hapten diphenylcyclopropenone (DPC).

This CDR3 reads CASSLAWDRGGNYGYTF. The DNA of the CDR3 is TGTGCCAGCAGTTTAGCGTGGGACAGGGGCGGTAACTATGGCTACACCTTC. The chain links TRBV12-3 or TRBV12-4 to TRBJ1-2, with TRBD1 matching 10 bases. This CDR3 is built from 17 residues. V lost 0 bases, J lost 1 base, and 5 bases stayed unmatched.